Shown below are 25 T cell receptor beta chains from a single sample sequenced in a study of identical twins. One entry per CDR3 protein results from TCRdb running MiXCR on the 5' RACE reads. Of some 440,000 distinct CDR3 sequences listed, about 24% are singletons. A further study also used this sample, focusing on T cells expressing NK-cell markers.

Sequenced: CD4+ T cells sorted from blood. The receptors originated from a woman aged 18 to 35 in good health.

A few counts support this clonotype. This chain uses TRBV11-2 with TRBJ2-7, with D possibly being TRBD2 (6 bases). This CDR3 has 18 residues. V lost 2 bases, J lost 2 bases, and 22 bases lay in between. The germline CDR1 and CDR2 sequences are SGHAT and FQNNGV. CDR3 loop: CASSLYRGLTPPTYEQYF. CDR3 nucleotide sequence: TGTGCCAGCAGCTTATATCGGGGACTCACCCCGCCAACCTACGAGCAGTACTTC.

This clonotype was counted only a few times. The chain carries TRBV12-3 or TRBV12-4 and TRBJ2-7, with 10 bases fitting TRBD2. V was clipped by 6 bases and J by 5 bases; unmatched bases: 7. CDR3 size: 14 residues. CDR3 residues: CASSLSGGRNEQYF. Here the CDR3 DNA reads TGTGCCAGCAGCCTTAGCGGGGGGAGGAACGAGCAGTACTTC.

The V call is TRBV6-1, the J call TRBJ1-2, with D tentatively TRBD1 (6 bases). Germline CDR1 and CDR2: MNHNS and SASEGT. The CDR3 consists of 12 residues. V lost 8 bases and J 2 bases, leaving 9 bases between the germline ends. The CDR3 DNA reads as TGTGCCAGCCCCGGACAGAACTATGGCTACACCTTC. Translation: CASPGQNYGYTF.

This clonotype has more than one count but fewer than ten. The chain has TRBV5-1 and TRBJ2-5; TRBD2 matches 7 bases. The CDR3 sequence is 14 residues long. V lost 4 bases and J lost 1; bases outside the gene matches: 4. Germline-derived CDR1 and CDR2 are SGHRS and YFSETQ. The CDR3 reads CASSPGGIQETQYF. The CDR3 DNA sequence: TGCGCCAGCAGCCCGGGGGGAATCCAAGAGACCCAGTACTTC.

This clonotype was seen a few times. V usage is TRBV12-3 or TRBV12-4 and J usage is TRBJ2-1; D might be TRBD1 (5 bases). V gave up 6 bases and J gave up 9 bases, with 15 bases separating them. This CDR3 spans 13 amino acids. CDR3 nucleotides: TGTGCCAGCAGGAGCAGGGCGGTCGGTGAGCAGTTCTTC. Encoded protein: CASRSRAVGEQFF.

This clonotype came up a few times. The chain joins TRBV5-1 to TRBJ1-1; TRBD1 matches 8 bases. The V segment lost 5 bases and the J segment 6 bases; nucleotides outside the gene matches: 6. Germline-derived CDR1 and CDR2 are SGHRS and YFSETQ. This CDR3 has 13 amino acids. The DNA for the CDR3 is TGCGCCAGCAGGGGACAGGAGATCCCTGAAGCTTTCTTT. Its protein is CASRGQEIPEAFF.

This clonotype was counted a few times. The rearrangement joins TRBV24-1 to TRBJ2-1; D not certain. V lost 8 bases to trimming and J lost 9 bases, with 13 bases between them. CDR1 is KGHDR, CDR2 SFDVKD, per germline. The CDR3 loop spans 12 amino acids. Written as DNA, the CDR3 is TGTGCCACCATTAATAGCCTGGGTGAGCAGTTCTTC. This gives the protein CATINSLGEQFF.

The chain uses TRBV7-9 and TRBJ2-7; 7 nucleotides agree with TRBD1. Trimming removed 5 bases from V and 0 bases from J; junction bases left unmatched: 4. Germline CDR1 SEHNR, CDR2 FQNEAQ (reference sequence). The CDR3 covers 14 residues. CDR3 DNA sequence: TGTGCCAGCAGCGGGTCAGGGGGCTCCTACGAGCAGTACTTC. Translated, it gives CASSGSGGSYEQYF. The full variable domain, with the rest looked up from reference TRBV7-9 and TRBJ2-7, is DTGVSQNPRHKITKRGQNVTFRCDPISEHNRLYWYRQTLGQGPEFLTYFQNEAQLEKSRLLSDRFSAERPKGSFSTLEIQRTEQGDSAMYLCASSGSGGSYEQYFGPGTRLTVT.

This clonotype was picked up a small number of times. The CDR3: CSARGQGRDGYTF. For the CDR3, the DNA is TGCAGTGCTAGGGGCCAGGGGAGAGATGGCTACACCTTC. V is TRBV20-1 and J is TRBJ1-2, with D possibly TRBD1 on 6 matching bases. The ends were cut back, 3 bases at V and 6 bases at J, with 14 bases in the middle. This CDR3 comprises 13 residues. CDR1 is DFQATT, CDR2 SNEGSKA, per germline (reference sequence).

This clonotype has just a few counts. V usage is TRBV20-1 and J usage is TRBJ2-1, with TRBD2 matching 8 bases. There are 16 residues in the CDR3. Germline lookup yields CDR1 DFQATT and CDR2 SNEGSKA (reference sequence). The V and J ends lost 0 bases and 7 bases, in that order; junction bases with no gene match: 11. CDR3 amino acids: CSARDPLSGSKNEQFF. DNA for the CDR3: TGCAGTGCTAGAGATCCCCTAAGCGGGAGTAAGAATGAGCAGTTCTTC.

The chain combines TRBV7-2 with TRBJ1-4; D is undetermined. Between the trimmed V and J ends, which lost 5 bases and 4 bases, there was a span of 8 bases. The CDR3 is 13 residues long. In germline, CDR1 is SGHTA, CDR2 FQGNSA. CDR3 DNA sequence: TGTGCCAGCAGCCGGGGTATTAATGAAAAACTGTTTTTT. This sequence encodes CASSRGINEKLFF.

This clonotype was detected only a few times. V and J are TRBV3-1 and TRBJ2-5; possibly TRBD2 for D (5 bases). The CDR3 length is 13 residues. The V and J ends lost 0 bases and 5 bases respectively, with 7 bases between them. The germline CDR1 and CDR2 sequences are LGHDT and YNNKEL (reference sequence). The CDR3 DNA reads TGTGCCAGCAGCCAAGACGGCGGGGAGACCCAGTACTTC. This encodes CASSQDGGETQYF.

This clonotype appeared many times. This rearrangement joins TRBV12-3 or TRBV12-4 to TRBJ2-3, with TRBD1 matching over 7 bases. There are 15 residues in the CDR3. The V and J ends lost 7 bases and 5 bases, in that order; junction bases with no gene match: 12. As DNA, the CDR3 is TGTGCCAGCACCGCCCTAAGGGGGCCGGGAGATACGCAGTATTTT. Its translation is CASTALRGPGDTQYF.

The chain links TRBV14 to TRBJ1-5; tentative D call: TRBD1 (5 bases). Deletions cut 4 bases from V and 0 bases from J, with 10 bases between. Germline CDR1 and CDR2: SGHDN and FVKESK. There are 15 residues in the CDR3. The CDR3 is CASSRGESSNQPQHF. In DNA, the CDR3 is TGTGCCAGCAGCCGAGGGGAATCTAGCAATCAGCCCCAGCATTTT.

The J gene is TRBJ2-5, the V gene TRBV18; D gene ambiguous. Between the trimmed V and J ends, which lost 3 bases and 2 bases, there was a span of 10 bases. The CDR3 is 14 amino acids. The germline CDR1 and CDR2 sequences are KGHSH and LQKENI. In DNA form, the CDR3 reads TGTGCCAGCTCACCGACAAGGATACAAGAGACCCAGTACTTC. This sequence encodes CASSPTRIQETQYF.

V and J are TRBV5-1 and TRBJ2-3, with 10 bases lining up with TRBD2. Per the germline V gene, CDR1 is SGHRS and CDR2 is YFSETQ. The ends lost 5 bases at V and 6 bases at J; junction bases unmatched: 12. This CDR3 region has 16 residues. The CDR3 bases are TGCGCCAGCAGAACCGAACTAGCGGGGAATGGTGATACGCAGTATTTT. Translated, it gives CASRTELAGNGDTQYF. Combining the CDR3 with reference TRBV5-1 and TRBJ2-3 gives the whole variable domain KAGVTQTPRYLIKTRGQQVTLSCSPISGHRSVSWYQQTPGQGLQFLFEYFSETQRNKGNFPGRFSGRQFSNSRSEMNVSTLELGDSALYLCASRTELAGNGDTQYFGPGTRLTVL.

The genes are TRBV7-2 and TRBJ2-2; D gene ambiguous. Germline lookup yields CDR1 SGHTA and CDR2 FQGNSA. The length of the CDR3 is 14 residues. With 6 bases removed from V and 6 bases from J, the gap between germline ends came to 14 bases. This CDR3 reads CASRLPIVAGELFF. The CDR3 nucleotides are TGTGCCAGCAGATTACCTATTGTGGCCGGGGAGCTGTTTTTT.

J is TRBJ1-5 and V is TRBV12-5, with D hard to call. The germline gives CDR1 LGHNT, CDR2 FRNRAP. V shed 7 bases and J shed 2 bases, with 18 bases lying between them. CDR3 length: 16 amino acids. The DNA for the CDR3 is TGTGCTAGTGCCATCCCGGCCGGGGTTGGCAATCAGCCCCAGCATTTT. Protein sequence: CASAIPAGVGNQPQHF. Variable domain in full (rest from reference TRBV12-5 and TRBJ1-5): DARVTQTPRHKVTEMGQEVTMRCQPILGHNTVFWYRQTMMQGLELLAYFRNRAPLDDSGMPKDRFSAEMPDATLATLKIQPSEPRDSAVYFCASAIPAGVGNQPQHFGDGTRLSIL.

This rearrangement joins TRBV29-1 to TRBJ2-1; TRBD2 matches 7 bases. V lost 3 bases, J lost 0 bases, and 5 bases stayed unmatched. The CDR3 is 15 residues long. Germline assignment: CDR1 SQVTM and CDR2 ANQGSEA. The CDR3 DNA reads as TGCAGCGTTGATGGGCGGGGGAGCTCCTACAATGAGCAGTTCTTC. Translated, it gives CSVDGRGSSYNEQFF.

The gene calls are TRBV10-3 and TRBJ2-1, with a weak D call TRBD2 (5 bases). V was clipped by 5 bases and J by 1 base, with 15 bases between them. Germline-derived CDR1 and CDR2 are ENHRY and SYGVKD. This CDR3 comprises 16 residues. The CDR3 sequence: CAISPYRDSSYNEQFF. The CDR3 DNA follows: TGTGCCATCAGTCCGTATCGGGATAGTTCCTACAATGAGCAGTTCTTC.

The table lists this clonotype with a few counts. The rearrangement uses TRBV4-3 and TRBJ2-1; perhaps TRBD2 as D (6 bases). The V end was cut by 0 bases, the J end by 9 bases, with 12 bases between. The germline gives CDR1 LGHNA, CDR2 YSLEER. The CDR3 runs to 14 residues. Here the CDR3 reads CASSQDHTGGEQFF. DNA for the CDR3: TGCGCCAGCAGCCAAGATCATACCGGGGGTGAGCAGTTCTTC.

The V gene is TRBV5-1, the J gene TRBJ2-3; no clear D. The CDR3 has 16 residues. Germline V CDR1 and CDR2: SGHRS, YFSETQ. Trimming stripped 0 bases from V and 6 bases from J, with 17 bases between. CDR3 DNA: TGCGCCAGCAGCTTGGGCTCCTCTATCGCGTCGGATACGCAGTATTTT. Translated: CASSLGSSIASDTQYF.

This clonotype has more than one count but fewer than ten. The V gene is TRBV19, the J gene TRBJ2-3; D may match TRBD1 or TRBD2 (5 bases each). The germline gives CDR1 LNHDA, CDR2 SQIVND (reference sequence). V was trimmed by 2 bases and J by 0 bases, leaving 12 bases between them. The CDR3 totals 16 residues. The CDR3 nucleotides read TGTGCCAGTAGTATATTGGGGGAGCGGAGCACAGATACGCAGTATTTT. Encoded protein: CASSILGERSTDTQYF.

A few counts support this clonotype. The chain uses TRBV5-1 and TRBJ2-2, with D maybe TRBD1 (5 bases). V was shortened by 2 bases and J by 6 bases, with 17 bases between the two germline ends. This CDR3 is 16 amino acids long. Germline CDR1 reads SGHRS; CDR2 reads YFSETQ. The CDR3 DNA follows: TGCGCCAGCAGCTTCAAGGGGCGCACTTCTCCCGGGGAGCTGTTTTTT. It encodes CASSFKGRTSPGELFF.

This clonotype appeared a few times. The chain employs TRBV27 and TRBJ2-5; 9 bases align to TRBD1. The CDR3 is 15 residues long. V trimming: 7 bases; J trimming: 4 bases; junction bases outside the gene matches: 10. Germline loops: CDR1 MNHEY, CDR2 SMNVEV (reference sequence). CDR3 sequence reads: CASNPTGGFSETQYF. In nucleotides, the CDR3 is TGTGCCAGCAACCCGACAGGGGGTTTTTCAGAGACCCAGTACTTC.